The clone carrying this T cell receptor (beta chain) occurred many times. The data belong to a study of T cells in Graves' hyperthyroidism and ophthalmopathy. Background on the study: Before treatment of any kind, peripheral blood was taken at initial diagnosis.

The CDR3 runs to 16 residues. Germline CDR1 and CDR2: SGHDN and FVKESK. V lost 6 bases to trimming and J lost 1 base, with 19 bases between them. RNA transcripts were the template for amplifying TCR beta CDR3 regions. When the TCR CDR3 underwent first-round RT-PCR, the HTBI primer set was used. TCRdb passed the multiplex PCR reads through MiXCR, listing each CDR3 protein once. The table records approximately 150,000 distinct CDR3 sequences, about 9.4% of them present only once. The specimen sequenced was blood. V gene TRBV14 combines with J gene TRBJ2-7; no definite D call. The sequence came from a young woman with Graves' hyperthyroidism that later progressed to Graves' ophthalmopathy. CDR3 in amino acids: CASRRKSATRSYEQYF. The CDR3, as DNA: TGTGCCAGCAGAAGAAAATCAGCCACCCGATCCTACGAGCAGTACTTC.